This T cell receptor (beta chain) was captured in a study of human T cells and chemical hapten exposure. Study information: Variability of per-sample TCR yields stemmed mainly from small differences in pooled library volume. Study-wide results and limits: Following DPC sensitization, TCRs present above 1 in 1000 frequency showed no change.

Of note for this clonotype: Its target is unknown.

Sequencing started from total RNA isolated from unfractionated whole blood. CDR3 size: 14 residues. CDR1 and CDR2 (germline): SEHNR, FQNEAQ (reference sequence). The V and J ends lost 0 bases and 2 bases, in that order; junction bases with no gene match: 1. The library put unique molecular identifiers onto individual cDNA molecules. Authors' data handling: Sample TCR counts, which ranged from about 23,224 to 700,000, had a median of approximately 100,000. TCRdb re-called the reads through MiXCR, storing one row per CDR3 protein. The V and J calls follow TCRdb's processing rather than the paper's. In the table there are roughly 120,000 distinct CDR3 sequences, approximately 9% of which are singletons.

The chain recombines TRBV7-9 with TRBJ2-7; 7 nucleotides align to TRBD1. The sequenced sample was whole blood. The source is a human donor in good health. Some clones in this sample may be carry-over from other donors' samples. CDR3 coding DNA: TGTGCCAGCAGCTTAGCGACAGGGACCTACGAGCAGTACTTC. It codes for CASSLATGTYEQYF.